Each of the 29 T cell receptor beta chains below was sequenced from the same sample in a study of shared clonotypes between healthy human individuals. Using immunoSEQ multiplex PCR, the repertoire was profiled, and TCRdb retains in-frame clones only, with some absent. Among roughly 490,000 clones, around three quarters were seen once, and the ten largest hold roughly 12%. Sequencing was done on a sample of PBMCs. The receptor set was obtained from a woman aged 40 to 50 in good health. Some clones in this sample may be carry-over from other donors' samples.

This clone was observed a few times. This sequence joins TRBV21-1 and TRBJ2-2. TRBV21-1 is a documented pseudogene. This CDR3 is 21 amino acids long. The CDR3 DNA follows: TGTGCCAGCAGCCCCGACCTAGGGAAGATAGCAGAACTACCGAACACCGGGGAGCTGTTTTTT. This codes for CASSPDLGKIAELPNTGELFF.

The V and J genes are TRBV28 and TRBJ1-5; no definite D call. Germline V gene lookup returns CDR1 MDHEN and CDR2 SYDVKM. Deletions cut 8 bases from V and 1 base from J, with 15 bases between. CDR3 length: 15 amino acids. The CDR3 region is CASAVQLFSNQPQHF. CDR3 nucleotide sequence: TGTGCCAGCGCCGTACAACTTTTCAGCAATCAGCCCCAGCATTTT. Full variable domain (outside the CDR3, taken from reference TRBV28 and TRBJ1-5): DVKVTQSSRYLVKRTGEKVFLECVQDMDHENMFWYRQDPGLGLRLIYFSYDVKMKEKGDIPEGYSVSREKKERFSLILESASTNQTSMYLCASAVQLFSNQPQHFGDGTRLSIL.

J is TRBJ2-7 and V is TRBV27; 9 nucleotides agree with TRBD2. J was trimmed by 0 bases and V by 4 bases; bases with no gene match: 7. Germline V gives CDR1 MNHEY, CDR2 SMNVEV (reference sequence). The CDR3 contains 16 residues. In nucleotides, the CDR3 is TGTGCCAGCAGTTCCCCCGCGGGAGGGAGCTCCTACGAGCAGTACTTC. It translates to CASSSPAGGSSYEQYF.

The chain carries TRBV29-1 and TRBJ2-1; 9 bases agree with TRBD2. Germline-derived CDR1 and CDR2 are SQVTM and ANQGSEA. The CDR3 extends over 16 amino acids. The junction had 9 bases not matched to a gene; V was cut back by 4 bases and J by 2 bases. CDR3 sequence reads: CSVGLRLAATYNEQFF. CDR3 coding DNA: TGCAGCGTTGGCCTCCGACTAGCGGCGACCTACAATGAGCAGTTCTTC.

J is TRBJ2-3 and V is TRBV18; tentative D call: TRBD2 (5 bases). This CDR3 is 11 amino acids long. Germline CDR1 reads KGHSH; CDR2 reads LQKENI. Between the trimmed V and J ends, which lost 8 bases and 5 bases, there was a span of 8 bases. The CDR3 DNA reads as TGTGCCAGCGCCCGGGGAGATACGCAGTATTTT. This sequence encodes CASARGDTQYF.

J is TRBJ2-2 and V is TRBV5-1; perhaps TRBD1 as D (6 bases). This CDR3 region has 16 residues. The V end lost 7 bases, the J end lost 0 bases, and 16 bases lay between the germline ends. Per the germline V gene, CDR1 is SGHRS and CDR2 is YFSETQ. CDR3 sequence reads: CASRLTGNANTGELFF. CDR3 sequence (DNA): TGCGCCAGCCGACTTACAGGGAATGCGAACACCGGGGAGCTGTTTTTT.

The chain recombines TRBV5-1 with TRBJ2-1; 8 bases align to TRBD1. J lost 4 bases, V lost 2 bases, and 5 bases had no gene match. CDR3 length: 15 residues. Per the germline V gene, CDR1 is SGHRS and CDR2 is YFSETQ. CDR3 DNA: TGCGCCAGCAGCTTCACGGGACAGGCTTACAATGAGCAGTTCTTC. Its translation: CASSFTGQAYNEQFF.

This clone was detected only a few times. DNA for the CDR3: TGTGCCTGGAGGATACAGGGGGCCATCCCTGAAGCTTTCTTT. It is translated as CAWRIQGAIPEAFF. The genes are TRBV30 and TRBJ1-1; 9 positions match TRBD1. Germline assignment: CDR1 GTSNPN and CDR2 SVGIG (reference sequence). J gave up 6 bases and V 3 bases, and 8 bases lay outside the gene matches. There are 14 residues in the CDR3. The whole variable domain, remainder taken from reference TRBV30 and TRBJ1-1, is SQTIHQWPATLVQPVGSPLSLECTVEGTSNPNLYWYRQAAGRGLQLLFYSVGIGQISSEVPQNLSASRPQDRQFILSSKKLLLSDSGFYLCAWRIQGAIPEAFFGQGTRLTVV.

The chain is built from TRBV29-1 and TRBJ1-1, with D maybe TRBD1 (6 bases). CDR3 length: 11 residues. Germline V lookup: CDR1 SQVTM, CDR2 ANQGSEA. Trimming shortened V by 6 bases and J by 4 bases, and 9 bases separated the two germline ends. CDR3 region: CSVQGRTEAFF. In DNA form, the CDR3 reads TGCAGCGTACAGGGCCGCACTGAAGCTTTCTTT.

The rearrangement uses TRBV29-1 and TRBJ2-3; TRBD2 matches 11 bases. J lost 4 bases, V lost 0 bases, and 9 bases had no gene match. The CDR3 consists of 17 residues. CDR1 SQVTM and CDR2 ANQGSEA come from the germline V gene. The CDR3 protein is CSVEDFFTSGSSDTQYF. DNA for the CDR3: TGCAGCGTTGAAGATTTTTTTACTAGCGGGAGTTCAGATACGCAGTATTTT.

This chain links TRBV6-1 with TRBJ1-2, with TRBD1 matching over 9 bases. CDR1 and CDR2 (germline): MNHNS, SASEGT. V shed 7 bases, J shed 7 bases, and the junction held 10 bases outside the gene matches. CDR3 length: 14 amino acids. The CDR3 loop reads CASKRRTGEGGYTF. In DNA form, the CDR3 reads TGTGCCAGCAAGCGTAGGACAGGGGAGGGTGGCTACACCTTC.

The rearrangement uses TRBV6-6 and TRBJ2-5, with D perhaps matching TRBD2 (6 bases). This CDR3 comprises 14 residues. Trimming removed 4 bases from V and 5 bases from J, with 14 bases in between. CDR1 and CDR2 from the germline V gene are MNHNY and SVGAGI (reference sequence). The CDR3 protein is CASSSQGGGETQYF. As DNA, the CDR3 is TGTGCCAGCAGTTCGCAGGGTGGAGGGGAGACCCAGTACTTC.

The rearrangement links TRBV18 to TRBJ2-1; 7 bases match TRBD1. The CDR3 totals 15 residues. The V gene's germline CDR1 is KGHSH and CDR2 LQKENI. J was trimmed by 2 bases and V by 3 bases; bases with no gene match: 4. DNA for the CDR3: TGTGCCAGCTCACCCCTGACAGGGCCCTACAATGAGCAGTTCTTC. It is translated as CASSPLTGPYNEQFF.

This sequence joins TRBV5-1 and TRBJ1-5, with TRBD1 matching over 7 bases. Per the germline V gene, CDR1 is SGHRS and CDR2 is YFSETQ. V shed 2 bases and J 3 bases; nucleotides not matched to a gene: 5. This CDR3 is 15 amino acids long. The CDR3, as DNA: TGCGCCAGCAGCTTTACGACAGGGAACAATCAGCCCCAGCATTTT. It is translated as CASSFTTGNNQPQHF.

The genes are TRBV10-1 and TRBJ2-7; tentative D call: TRBD2 (7 bases). The ends were cut back, 6 bases at V and 2 bases at J, with 8 bases in the middle. The CDR3 loop spans 12 amino acids. The germline gives CDR1 WNHNN, CDR2 SYGVQD (reference sequence). The CDR3 is CASSGGPYEQYF. CDR3 in DNA: TGCGCCAGCAGCGGGGGGCCCTACGAGCAGTACTTC.

This chain connects TRBV5-6 to TRBJ2-7; D is perhaps TRBD1 (5 bases). Trimming removed 0 bases at V and 1 base at J, with 8 bases between. Germline V gene lookup returns CDR1 SGHDT and CDR2 YYEEEE. The CDR3 totals 14 residues. CDR3 loop: CASSLVTVSYEQYF. CDR3 nucleotides: TGTGCCAGCAGCTTGGTGACAGTATCCTACGAGCAGTACTTC. The full variable domain, its missing parts supplied by reference TRBV5-6 and TRBJ2-7, is DAGVTQSPTHLIKTRGQQVTLRCSPKSGHDTVSWYQQALGQGPQFIFQYYEEEERQRGNFPDRFSGHQFPNYSSELNVNALLLGDSALYLCASSLVTVSYEQYFGPGTRLTVT.

Concerning this clone: At one end the junction does not follow the germline gene, possibly because of a read error. This sequence joins TRBV4-3 and TRBJ2-1; D is tentatively TRBD1 or TRBD2 (5 bases each). CDR3 length: 15 amino acids. The germline V gene encodes CDR1 LGHNA and CDR2 YSLEER. CDR3 nucleotides: TGCGTCAGCAGCCACGTCCTGGCTAGTGGGGGTGAGCAGTTCTTC. Translation: CVSSHVLASGGEQFF.

This clone came up a few times. The identical CDR3 is also encoded by other nucleotide sequences in the sample. This sequence joins TRBV5-1 and TRBJ2-3; 8 nucleotides match TRBD2. This CDR3 is built from 14 residues. The trim removed 2 bases at V and 3 bases at J, leaving 2 bases unmatched. The germline V gene encodes CDR1 SGHRS and CDR2 YFSETQ. CDR3 nucleotides: TGCGCCAGCAGCTTTACGGGGGGGACAGATACGCAGTATTTT. Translated: CASSFTGGTDTQYF.

The V gene is TRBV30, the J gene TRBJ2-5, with D possibly being TRBD2 (6 bases). The CDR3 covers 13 residues. Germline CDR1 is GTSNPN and CDR2 is SVGIG (reference sequence). The germline V and J ends were trimmed by 3 bases and 5 bases, with 13 bases remaining between them. The CDR3 protein is CAWRSRAGETQYF. The CDR3 nucleotides are TGTGCCTGGAGGAGCAGGGCGGGGGAGACCCAGTACTTC. The entire variable domain, with the rest obtained from reference TRBV30 and TRBJ2-5, is as follows: SQTIHQWPATLVQPVGSPLSLECTVEGTSNPNLYWYRQAAGRGLQLLFYSVGIGQISSEVPQNLSASRPQDRQFILSSKKLLLSDSGFYLCAWRSRAGETQYFGPGTRLLVL.

Points on this clone: With a far larger clone one base away, a read error is the likely cause. The chain couples TRBV11-2 to TRBJ2-7, with D perhaps TRBD2 (6 bases). Germline lookup yields CDR1 SGHAT and CDR2 FQNNGV. The CDR3 has 14 amino acids. The V and J ends lost 5 bases and 2 bases respectively, with 13 bases between them. CDR3 nucleotide sequence: TGTGCCAGCAGCGCACCGGGACTCACCTACGAGCAGTACTTC. This translates into CASSAPGLTYEQYF.

The rearrangement joins TRBV28 to TRBJ1-5; TRBD1 might be the D (5 bases). Germline V gives CDR1 MDHEN, CDR2 SYDVKM. The CDR3 spans 16 residues. The V end was cut by 7 bases, the J end by 1 base, with 17 bases between. This CDR3 reads CASTTLGPGSNQPQHF. The CDR3 coding sequence is TGTGCCAGCACCACCTTAGGTCCAGGGAGCAATCAGCCCCAGCATTTT.

This chain connects TRBV18 to TRBJ1-1; 7 nucleotides match TRBD1. The germline CDR1 and CDR2 sequences are KGHSH and LQKENI. Losses at the gene ends were 2 bases for V and 5 bases for J; bases not matched to a gene: 2. The CDR3 sequence is 13 residues long. CDR3 sequence reads: CASSPNRGTEAFF. In nucleotides, the CDR3 is TGTGCCAGCTCACCAAACAGGGGTACTGAAGCTTTCTTT.

This clone was recorded at least ten times. The rearrangement joins TRBV30 to TRBJ2-7; 8 nucleotides line up with TRBD2. The CDR3 runs 14 residues. Trimming took 3 bases from V and 2 from J; bases not matched to a gene: 6. CDR1 is GTSNPN, CDR2 SVGIG, per germline (reference sequence). CDR3 nucleotides: TGTGCCTGGAGGCGGGGGGTAAGCACCTACGAGCAGTACTTC. Encoded protein: CAWRRGVSTYEQYF.

The chain has TRBV6-5 and TRBJ1-1, with D perhaps TRBD1 (6 bases). V was shortened by 6 bases and J by 3 bases, with 17 bases between the two germline ends. CDR1 and CDR2 (germline): MNHEY, SVGAGI. The CDR3 runs 15 residues. For the CDR3, the DNA is TGTGCCAGCAGGATCCAACCGGACAGCTACACTGAAGCTTTCTTT. Residues: CASRIQPDSYTEAFF.

The chain recombines TRBV10-2 with TRBJ1-5; D perhaps matches TRBD1 (6 bases). The CDR3 consists of 15 residues. Germline V gene lookup returns CDR1 WSHSY and CDR2 SAAADI. V lost 6 bases, J lost 2 bases, and 14 bases lay in between. The CDR3 sequence is CASRAGQTGNQPQHF. The CDR3 DNA reads TGCGCCAGCAGGGCTGGACAGACAGGCAATCAGCCCCAGCATTTT.

Comment on this clone: This sequence may be a read error, since a much larger clone differs from it by one base. The genes are TRBV30 and TRBJ2-5, with 8 bases lining up with TRBD1. CDR1 is GTSNPN, CDR2 SVGIG, per germline (reference sequence). The CDR3 consists of 13 residues. V gave up 6 bases and J gave up 4 bases; unmatched junction bases: 7. CDR3 coding DNA: TGTGCCTGTAACAGGGGGTTTGTAGAGACCCAGTACTTC. It translates to CACNRGFVETQYF.

The CDR3 region is CAWSSRSGEQYF. The DNA for the CDR3 is TGTGCCTGGAGTTCCCGGTCGGGGGAGCAGTACTTC. The chain uses TRBV30 and TRBJ2-7, with D tentatively TRBD2 (5 bases). V dropped 2 bases and J dropped 7 bases, with 12 bases sitting between them. CDR1 and CDR2 from the germline V gene are GTSNPN and SVGIG (reference sequence). The CDR3 is 12 amino acids.

This chain joins TRBV29-1 and TRBJ2-5; the match to TRBD1 covers 7 bases. Germline V gene data show CDR1 as SQVTM and CDR2 as ANQGSEA. The CDR3 runs 13 residues. After removal of 3 bases from V and 5 bases from J, the junction contained 6 bases not matched to a gene. The CDR3 bases are TGCAGCGTTGACGGTACAGGGGCCGAGACCCAGTACTTC. It specifies CSVDGTGAETQYF. Looking up the rest from reference TRBV29-1 and TRBJ2-5 gives the full variable domain: SAVISQKPSRDICQRGTSLTIQCQVDSQVTMMFWYRQQPGQSLTLIATANQGSEATYESGFVIDKFPISRPNLTFSTLTVSNMSPEDSSIYLCSVDGTGAETQYFGPGTRLLVL.

The rearrangement uses TRBV5-4 and TRBJ2-1, with TRBD2 matching over 8 bases. Germline CDR1 and CDR2: SGHNT and YYREEE (reference sequence). The J segment lost 0 bases and the V segment lost 4 bases, leaving 6 bases of the junction unmatched. The CDR3 sequence is 16 residues long. In nucleotides, the CDR3 is TGTGCCAGCAGCCTTTTGCGGGAGGTCTCCTACAATGAGCAGTTCTTC. It is translated as CASSLLREVSYNEQFF.